This T cell receptor beta chain was obtained from a study of identical twins. Points from the study as a whole: Cross-sectional statistical analysis, not tracking of the same donors, underpinned the conclusions.

This CDR3 comprises 13 residues. CDR1 KGHSH and CDR2 LQKENI come from the germline V gene. The V and J ends lost 4 bases and 4 bases respectively, with 9 bases between them. A universal primer site was created by template switching, with the cDNA bearing unique molecular identifiers. TCRdb recomputed calls from the 5' RACE reads with MiXCR, one row per CDR3 protein. The table records about 240,000 distinct CDR3 sequences, 10% of them present only once. In its sample, this clonotype was seen many times. Its antigen is not known. This chain uses TRBV18 with TRBJ2-3; D remains unclear. The sequencing sample was made of memory T cells sorted from blood. The TCR was taken from a man in his fifties in good health. CDR3 DNA: TGTGCCAGCTCACTGGCAGTCTCAGATACGCAGTATTTT. It encodes CASSLAVSDTQYF.